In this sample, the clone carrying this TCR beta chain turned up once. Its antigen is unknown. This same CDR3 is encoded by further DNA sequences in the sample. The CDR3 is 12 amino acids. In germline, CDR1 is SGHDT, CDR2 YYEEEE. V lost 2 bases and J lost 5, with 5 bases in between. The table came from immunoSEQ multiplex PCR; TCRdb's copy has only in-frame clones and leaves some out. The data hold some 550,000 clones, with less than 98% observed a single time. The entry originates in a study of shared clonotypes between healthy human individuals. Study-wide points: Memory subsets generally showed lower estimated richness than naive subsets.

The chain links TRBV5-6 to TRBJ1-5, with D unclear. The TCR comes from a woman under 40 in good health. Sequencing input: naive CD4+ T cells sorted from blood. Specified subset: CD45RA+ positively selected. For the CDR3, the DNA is TGTGCCAGCAGCTTAGGCGATCAGCCCCAGCATTTT. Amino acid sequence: CASSLGDQPQHF.